This is a list of T cell receptor beta chains from one sample in a study of T cell changes during pregnancy in multiple sclerosis. Sequenced by immunoSEQ multiplex PCR; TCRdb stores in-frame clones only, minus some. The repertoire holds about 49,000 clones, with 92% as singletons. The source was peripheral blood, collected after pregnancy. The origin of the receptors is a female donor with multiple sclerosis, enrolled in a pregnancy study. CDR3s include the opening cysteine and the closing phenylalanine or tryptophan. The D gene is left open where the match is weak. Size is stated for part of the rows, as once, few or many counts, or as a class when the clone is expanded.

>-|TRBJ1-4|-|TRBV19
TGTGCCAGTAGTATAGACCCTATACGAGCTGAAAAACTGTTTTTT
CASSIDPIRAEKLFF
>-|TRBJ1-2|-|TRBV5-4
TGTGCCAGCAGCTTTGACAACTCCTATGGCTACACCTTC
CASSFDNSYGYTF
>-|TRBJ1-2|-|TRBV6-5
TGTGCCAGCACCGTGGTTAGGGGAGGACATGGCTACACCTTC
CASTVVRGGHGYTF
>-|TRBJ1-5|-|TRBV6-1
TGTGCCAGCAGGCCCCAGGGCCAGCCCCAGCATTTT
CASRPQGQPQHF
>-|TRBJ1-5|TRBD1|TRBV6-5
TGTGCCAGCAGTTCGACAGGGAATCAGCCCCAGCATTTT
CASSSTGNQPQHF
>-|TRBJ2-2|TRBD2|TRBV18
TGTGCCAGCTCAAAATCGGGACTAGCAAACACCGGGGAGCTGTTTTTT
CASSKSGLANTGELFF
>once|TRBJ1-2|TRBD1|TRBV4-1
TGCGCCAGCAGCCATGAAAGGACAGGGGGTGGTGGCTACACCTTC
CASSHERTGGGGYTF
>-|TRBJ2-1|-|TRBV11-2
TGTGCCAGTTCAATAGCCCTCCCTTACAATGAGCAGTTCTTC
CASSIALPYNEQFF
>-|TRBJ1-5|TRBD1|TRBV7-2
TGTGCCAGCAGCCCGGACAGGGGAAGTCAGCCCCAGCATTTT
CASSPDRGSQPQHF
>-|TRBJ1-6|TRBD1|TRBV25-1
TGTGCCAGCGGCAGGGGGCTAAGTTCACCCCTCCACTTT
CASGRGLSSPLHF
>once|TRBJ2-7|TRBD1|TRBV5-4
TGTGCCAGCAGTTCCGGACAGGCACCCCACTACGAGCAGTACTTC
CASSSGQAPHYEQYF
>-|TRBJ2-3|TRBD2|TRBV6-5
TGTGCCAGCAGTTACTCGGGCCTAGCGGGCGCAGATACGCAGTATTTT
CASSYSGLAGADTQYF